The T cell receptor beta chain described here comes from a study of cytomegalovirus exposure and HLA in healthy donors (dated by TCRdb to the late 2010s). Context from the whole study: An earlier analysis of 587 of the donors reported 276 Gb of sequence data and 100 million to 120 million unique TCR beta sequences obtained from around 190 million T cells. The number of typed donors differed by locus: 629-630 for A, B, C, DRB1 and DQB1; some 500 for DQA1; approximately 600 for DPA1; and about 470 for DPB1. On average, around 240,000 unique TCR beta nucleotide sequences were sequenced per donor among some 420 genotyped donors of the cohort, with roughly 19% of those sequences being non-productive. High-throughput TCR immunosequencing, statistical association of individual TCRs with disease status, and machine learning were combined to predict cytomegalovirus infection status. An early release covering roughly 640 HLA-typed donors comprised 250 to 350 gigabases of sequencing data and tens of millions of unique TCR sequences. Along with the approximately 620-subject first cohort, a separate validation cohort of over a hundred different subjects was used. Several DR-DQ haplotypes were treated as single units for association and clustering because of strong linkage in the cohort. A later genetic analysis used genome-wide SNP genotypes for about 60% of the roughly 700 donors, treating that subset as a discovery cohort. An earlier analysis of several hundred of the donors used high-throughput TCR beta sequencing to judge whether each TCR beta V gene segment behaved as functional or pseudogenic. HLA typing included class I and class II loci at four-digit resolution. Alongside the repertoire data, information on donor age, sex, ethnicity and CMV serostatus was compiled. A later analysis re-examined previously published TCR beta repertoires from more than 600 donors and added high-resolution HLA genotyping to investigate patterns of TCR occurrence. The genetic ancestry cluster associated with self-reported Caucasian donors included about 81% of the 350 to 500 genotyped donors. All discovery cohort repertoires had been generated using a single sequencing platform. The study aimed to test whether signatures of past pathogen exposure could be identified by cataloging public T cell receptors. The T cell repertoires of some 670 subjects were profiled by immunosequencing and related to cytomegalovirus serostatus. In the later analysis, no new phenotypic data were used to find candidate immune exposures; instead, reliance was placed on TCR beta sequences and their occurrence across donors. The investigation overall reported the following: Over 15 rarely observed V segments, including chromosome 9 orphons, were excluded from the earlier analysis of about 610 of the donors because counts were too low. Some IMGT-functional V segments, including TRBV6-2 and TRBV6-3, could not be distinguished by the 87-base-pair reads and were therefore excluded. A further reported finding was that TCR beta sequences accurately predicted the HLA-A and HLA-B alleles for most subjects in the first cohort. For the cohort, immune exposure information was limited to CMV serostatus. A few of the identified cytomegalovirus-associated TCR beta chains were confirmed in vitro to be specific for cytomegalovirus antigens. A later genetic analysis reported fewer N-insertions in productive TCRs among donors in an Asian-associated ancestry cluster than the roughly 700-donor mean. Because HLA typing was unavailable for some donors at each locus, only the typed subset was used in association tests. According to a later analysis, parvovirus B19, influenza, CMV and Epstein-Barr virus appeared linked to several top co-occurrence clusters. The cohort was sequenced for TCR beta chains only, and without alpha or paired-chain data the features that could be detected were limited. The classifier was reported to diagnose cytomegalovirus status with high specificity and sensitivity in both the original cohort and the validation cohort. In an earlier analysis of about 600 of the donors, most TCR beta V segments appeared in productive rearrangements about 87% or about 30% of the time, broadly matching IMGT annotations. A later genetic analysis associated a missense DCLRE1C variant with V-gene and J-gene trimming of TCR beta chains, and an independent cohort replicated the association. Presence/absence analyses assumed roughly uniform sequencing depth across donors, an assumption that may not hold. A later analysis found that TCR association rates varied across HLA loci, with DRB1 alleles showing the most associated TCRs and HLA-C alleles the fewest. At a false discovery rate of 0.05, a later analysis linked 16,951 TCR beta sequences to specific HLA alleles. According to a later analysis, most CMV-associated TCR beta chains appeared to be HLA-restricted, and the HLA associations seemed to be driven largely by CMV exposure. Compared with equally common non-associated chains, HLA-associated TCR beta chains in a later analysis were more clonally expanded and had lower generation probabilities. The authors suggested that the approach could potentially be extended to other disease states and immunological phenotypes. Across donors, most TCR sequences were observed very rarely, whereas some public TCRs were present in many individuals. The study listed 164 TCR beta chains as associated with cytomegalovirus. Linkage disequilibrium might explain the correlated functional status among segregating V segments, but an unknown experimental factor could not be excluded. A cluster of highly shared sequence variants was judged likely to be a technical artifact of the sequencing pipeline. When HLA alleles, especially DR and DQ, strongly co-occurred, attributing TCR associations to individual alleles was difficult.

Libraries came from the immunoSEQ multiplex PCR assay. The multiplex PCR relied on a mix of 60 forward primers for TCR Vbeta segments and 13 reverse primers for TCR Jbeta segments. A multiplex PCR assay on genomic DNA amplified the CDR3 region of rearranged TCR beta genes. Amplified TCR beta libraries were sequenced as 87-base-pair reads on the Illumina HiSeq System. As for the authors' bioinformatics: A later analysis tallied around 82 million unique TCR beta chains across the 666 repertoires, and approximately 12 million of those chains were shared by two or more donors. Raw reads were error-corrected and collapsed into unique sequences with a nearest-neighbor algorithm that merged closely related sequences to remove PCR and sequencing errors. To assign V, D and J gene segments, CDR3 sequences were aligned to IMGT reference sequences. For a sequence to be retained, a match of at least six nucleotides to both a V gene segment and a J gene segment was required. A rearrangement counted as productive if the CDR3 had no stop codons and remained in frame with V and J, and every other rearrangement counted as non-productive. CDR3 was defined by IMGT convention, running from the second conserved V-encoded cysteine to the conserved J-encoded phenylalanine. Sequences without an unambiguous match to a single V gene segment were excluded from the earlier analysis of approximately 600 of the donors. An earlier analysis of roughly 590 of the donors called V segments functional above 56.7% productive rearrangements and segregating when the between-donor standard deviation exceeded 5%. A statistical classification framework was developed to diagnose cytomegalovirus status using the catalog of TCR beta chain sequences. A later analysis assigned V and J genes by comparing TCR nucleotide sequences with IMGT/GENE-DB human TR gene sequences. In a later analysis, CDR3 sequences and most-parsimonious VDJ recombination scenarios were assigned using the TCRdist pipeline. In a later analysis, every TCR beta chain was defined by the combination of its CDR3 amino acid sequence and its V-gene family, and reads without a unique V-gene family were dropped. A later analysis removed 592 highly shared, low-generation-probability nucleotide sequences to deal with suspected cross-contamination and a sequencing artifact. For each public chain, a later analysis derived a clonal expansion index from normalized ranks of inferred template counts within each repertoire. A later analysis computed generation probabilities with a VDJ recombination model fitted to out-of-frame rearrangements, and checked the results against IGoR. Hypergeometric tests were used in a later analysis to score TCR-TCR, TCR-HLA and TCR-CMV co-occurrence, with a repertoire-size bias correction applied to the TCR pairs. False discovery rates were estimated in a later analysis by permuting HLA or CMV assignments 20 times. In a later analysis, co-occurring TCRs were grouped using DBSCAN, and TCRdist sequence similarity was added for clustering within HLA-allele-positive subsets. Repertoires with fewer than 30,000 or more than 120,000 public chains were left out of co-occurrence clustering, as were about five repertoires with anomalous nucleotide sharing. TCRdb holds this immuneACCESS table with in-frame rearrangements only. Some clones are missing; in checked studies, unresolved V genes explain under half, and the rest has no known cause. V and J calls and clone size are copied from that table; D and trimming were computed from the DNA. This sample holds 110,000 to 150,000 clones; 72% were observed only once. In total, the top ten clones hold approximately 2% of the sample.

The cohort was made up of around 720 healthy bone marrow donors. At the time of sampling, all cohort members were nominally healthy, though unrecorded immune exposures were likely present. The donor was CMV seronegative and belonged to the group of 352 seronegative cohort members. Each donor provided a peripheral blood sample, and peripheral blood mononuclear cells were used for TCR beta sequencing. The Qiagen DNeasy Blood Extraction Kit was used to extract genomic DNA from the blood cell samples. Of note for this clone: Its antigen specificity is not known. No base qualities exist here, and no much larger clone lies one base off it.

Its CDR3 holds 16 amino acids, cysteine through phenylalanine. Here the CDR3 DNA is all that survives: 48 bases in frame from base 1. Clipping removes 0 bases from V and 6 bases from J, with 10 as the unmatched junction base count. The germline V gene (reference sequence) provides CDR1 SEHNR and CDR2 FQNEAQ. Material: PBMCs. This sequence originates from a man aged 35 to 55 in good health and CMV-seronegative. This chain joins TRBV7-9 to TRBJ2-7; the central 8 bases match TRBD1. The encoded CDR3 is CASSLAAGGDAGEQYF. The DNA sequence is given as TGTGCCAGCAGCTTAGCGGCAGGGGGCGACGCGGGCGAGCAGTACTTC.